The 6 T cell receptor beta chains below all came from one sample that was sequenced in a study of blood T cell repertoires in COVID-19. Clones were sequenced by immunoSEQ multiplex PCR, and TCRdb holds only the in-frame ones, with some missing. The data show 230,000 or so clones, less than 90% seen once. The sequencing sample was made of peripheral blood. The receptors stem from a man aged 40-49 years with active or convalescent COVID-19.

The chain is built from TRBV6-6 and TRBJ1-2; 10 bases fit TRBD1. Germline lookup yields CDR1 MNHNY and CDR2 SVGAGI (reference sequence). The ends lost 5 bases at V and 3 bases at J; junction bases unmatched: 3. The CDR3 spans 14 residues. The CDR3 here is CASSRDRGHYGYTF. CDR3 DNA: TGTGCCAGCAGTCGGGACAGGGGCCACTATGGCTACACCTTC.

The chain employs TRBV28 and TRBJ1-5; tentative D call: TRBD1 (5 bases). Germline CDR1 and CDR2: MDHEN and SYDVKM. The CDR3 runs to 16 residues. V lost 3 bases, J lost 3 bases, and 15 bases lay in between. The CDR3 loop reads CASSFWGLKVNQPQHF. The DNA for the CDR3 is TGTGCCAGCAGTTTCTGGGGACTGAAGGTCAATCAGCCCCAGCATTTT.

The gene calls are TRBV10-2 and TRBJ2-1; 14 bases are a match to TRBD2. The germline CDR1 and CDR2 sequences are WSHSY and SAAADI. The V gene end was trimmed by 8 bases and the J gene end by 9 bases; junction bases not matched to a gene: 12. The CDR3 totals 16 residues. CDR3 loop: CASGARTSGRTGEQFF. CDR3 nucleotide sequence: TGCGCCAGCGGTGCTCGGACTAGCGGGAGGACGGGTGAGCAGTTCTTC.

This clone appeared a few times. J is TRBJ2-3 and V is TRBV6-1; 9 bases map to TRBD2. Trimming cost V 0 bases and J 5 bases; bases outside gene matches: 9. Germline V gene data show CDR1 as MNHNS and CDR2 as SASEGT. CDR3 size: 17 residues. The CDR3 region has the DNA TGTGCCAGCAGTGAAGCCGGCGGGGGGGCTGGGAAAGATACGCAGTATTTT. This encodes CASSEAGGGAGKDTQYF.

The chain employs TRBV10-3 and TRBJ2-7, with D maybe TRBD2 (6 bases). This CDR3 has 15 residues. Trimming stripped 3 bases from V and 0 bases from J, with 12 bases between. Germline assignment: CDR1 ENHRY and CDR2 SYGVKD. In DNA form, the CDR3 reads TGTGCCATCAGTGATGGGGGACTGAGCTCCTACGAGCAGTACTTC. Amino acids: CAISDGGLSSYEQYF.

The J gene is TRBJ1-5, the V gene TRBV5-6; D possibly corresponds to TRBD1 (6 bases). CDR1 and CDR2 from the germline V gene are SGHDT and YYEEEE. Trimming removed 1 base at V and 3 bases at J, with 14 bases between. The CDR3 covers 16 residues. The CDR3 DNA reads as TGTGCCAGCAGCTTGCTGGCAGGGGCCCCCAATCAGCCCCAGCATTTT. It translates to CASSLLAGAPNQPQHF.